This T cell receptor (beta chain) was captured in a study of T-cell memory formation after mild COVID-19. Whole-study results and caveats: Certain responding clones were present in pre-infection memory, suggesting participation of cross-reactive memory.

The CDR3 is made up of 12 amino acids. CDR1 is MNHEY, CDR2 SVGAGI, per germline. TCR alpha and TCR beta cDNA libraries carrying sample barcodes and UMIs were produced by 5'RACE using constant-segment primers. Via MiXCR, TCRdb re-called the 5' RACE reads, giving one row per CDR3 protein. The sample includes some 600,000 distinct CDR3 sequences, around a sixth seen only once; the top ten take just over 8%. Points on this clonotype: The antigen remains undetermined.

The chain carries TRBV6-5 and TRBJ2-2, with a tentative D call TRBD2 (5 bases). Sequencing used PBMCs or a T cell subset sorted from them (not recorded which). The receptor's source is an adult woman who had mild COVID-19 (a few samples of this study predate the infection). Cell type and time point are not known. In DNA, the CDR3 is TGTGCTACACACGGGGTAACCGGGGAGCTGTTTTTT. It encodes CATHGVTGELFF.